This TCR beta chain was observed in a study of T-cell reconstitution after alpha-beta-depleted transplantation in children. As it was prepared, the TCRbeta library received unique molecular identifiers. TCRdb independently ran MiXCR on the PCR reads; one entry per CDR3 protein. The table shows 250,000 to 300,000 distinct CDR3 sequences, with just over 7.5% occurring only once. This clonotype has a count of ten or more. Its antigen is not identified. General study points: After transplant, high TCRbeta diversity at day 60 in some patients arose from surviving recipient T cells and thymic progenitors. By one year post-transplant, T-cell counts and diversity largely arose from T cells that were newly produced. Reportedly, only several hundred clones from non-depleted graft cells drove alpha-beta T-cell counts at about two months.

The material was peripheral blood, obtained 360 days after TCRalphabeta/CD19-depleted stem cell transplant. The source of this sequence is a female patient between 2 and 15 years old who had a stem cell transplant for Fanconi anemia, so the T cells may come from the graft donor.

CDR3 coding DNA: TGTGCCAGCAGCGTAGACAACGGGGATTACAATGAGCAGTTCTTC. Amino acid sequence: CASSVDNGDYNEQFF. J is TRBJ2-1 and V is TRBV9, with D perhaps matching TRBD2 (5 bases). CDR1 SGDLS and CDR2 YYNGEE come from the germline V gene. V shed 0 bases and J shed 4 bases, with 11 bases lying between them. CDR3 length: 15 residues.